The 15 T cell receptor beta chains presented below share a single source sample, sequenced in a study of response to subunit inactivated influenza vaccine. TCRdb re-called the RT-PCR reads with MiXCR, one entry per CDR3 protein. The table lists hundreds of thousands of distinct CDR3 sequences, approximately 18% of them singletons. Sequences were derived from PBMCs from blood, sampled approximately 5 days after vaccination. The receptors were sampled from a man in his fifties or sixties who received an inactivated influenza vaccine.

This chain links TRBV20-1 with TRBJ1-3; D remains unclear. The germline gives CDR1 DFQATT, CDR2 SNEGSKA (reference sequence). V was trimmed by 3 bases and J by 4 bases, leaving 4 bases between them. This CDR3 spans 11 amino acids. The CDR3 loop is CSARQGNTIYF. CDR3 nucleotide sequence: TGCAGTGCTAGGCAGGGAAACACCATATATTTT.

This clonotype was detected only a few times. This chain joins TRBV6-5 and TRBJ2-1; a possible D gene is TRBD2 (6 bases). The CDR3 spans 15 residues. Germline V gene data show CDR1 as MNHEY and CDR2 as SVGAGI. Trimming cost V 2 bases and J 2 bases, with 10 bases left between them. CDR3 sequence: CASSYASAAYNEQFF. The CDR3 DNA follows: TGTGCCAGCAGTTACGCTAGCGCAGCCTACAATGAGCAGTTCTTC.

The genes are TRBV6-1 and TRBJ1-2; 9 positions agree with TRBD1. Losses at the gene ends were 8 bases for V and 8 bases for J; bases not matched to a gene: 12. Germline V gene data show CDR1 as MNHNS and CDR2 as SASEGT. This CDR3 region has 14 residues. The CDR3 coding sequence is TGTGCCAGCGGCGACCGGGACAGGGTTTACGGCTACACCTTC. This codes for CASGDRDRVYGYTF.

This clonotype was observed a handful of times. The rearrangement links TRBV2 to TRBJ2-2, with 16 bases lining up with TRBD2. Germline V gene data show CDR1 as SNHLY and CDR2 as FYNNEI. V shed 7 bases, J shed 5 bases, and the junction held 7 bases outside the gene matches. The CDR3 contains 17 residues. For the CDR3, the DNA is TGTGCCAGCAAGGGGACTAGCGGGGGGGCCGGGACCGGGGAGCTGTTTTTT. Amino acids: CASKGTSGGAGTGELFF.

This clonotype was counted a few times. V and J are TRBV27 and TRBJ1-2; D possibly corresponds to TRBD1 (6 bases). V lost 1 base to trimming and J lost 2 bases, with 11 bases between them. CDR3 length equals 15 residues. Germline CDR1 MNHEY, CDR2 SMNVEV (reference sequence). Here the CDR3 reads CASSLLGHVNYGYTF. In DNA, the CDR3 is TGTGCCAGCAGTTTATTGGGACACGTCAACTATGGCTACACCTTC.

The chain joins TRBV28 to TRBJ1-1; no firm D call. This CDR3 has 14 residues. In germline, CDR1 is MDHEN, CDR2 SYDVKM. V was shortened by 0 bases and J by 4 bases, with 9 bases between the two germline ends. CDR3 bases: TGTGCCAGCAGTTTATGGGAAGCGGGCACTGAAGCTTTCTTT. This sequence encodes CASSLWEAGTEAFF.

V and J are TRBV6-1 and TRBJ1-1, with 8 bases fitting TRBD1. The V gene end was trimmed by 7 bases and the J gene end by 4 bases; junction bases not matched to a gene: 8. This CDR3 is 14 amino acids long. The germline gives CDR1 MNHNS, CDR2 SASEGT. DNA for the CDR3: TGTGCCAGCACCTCGGACAGGGTCAGCACTGAAGCTTTCTTT. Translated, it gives CASTSDRVSTEAFF.

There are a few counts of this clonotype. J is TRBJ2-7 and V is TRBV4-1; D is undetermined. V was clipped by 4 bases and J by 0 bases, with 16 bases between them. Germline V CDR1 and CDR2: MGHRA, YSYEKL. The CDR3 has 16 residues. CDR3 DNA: TGCGCCAGCAGCCCCTTGGGCAGGAAGAGCTCCTACGAGCAGTACTTC. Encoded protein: CASSPLGRKSSYEQYF.

The CDR3 coding sequence is TGTGCCAGCAGCATGGACAGCATGGTCGGTGGCTACACCTTC. Translation gives CASSMDSMVGGYTF. V gene TRBV12-3 or TRBV12-4 combines with J gene TRBJ1-2, with a weak D call TRBD1 (6 bases). The CDR3 is made up of 14 amino acids. The V gene lost 6 bases and the J gene lost 7 bases, with 18 bases spanning the gap.

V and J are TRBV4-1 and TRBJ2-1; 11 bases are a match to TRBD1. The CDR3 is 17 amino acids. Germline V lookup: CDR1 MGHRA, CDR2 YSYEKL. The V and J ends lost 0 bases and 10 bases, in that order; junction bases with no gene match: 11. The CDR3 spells CASSQEVEDRGLWEQFF. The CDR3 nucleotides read TGCGCCAGCAGCCAAGAAGTGGAGGACAGGGGGCTATGGGAGCAGTTCTTC.

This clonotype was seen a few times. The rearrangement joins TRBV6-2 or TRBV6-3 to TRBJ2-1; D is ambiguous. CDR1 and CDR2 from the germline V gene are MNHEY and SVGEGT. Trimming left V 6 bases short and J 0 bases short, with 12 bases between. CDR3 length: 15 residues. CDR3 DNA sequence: TGTGCCAGCAGCCCCGTCAAAAGCTCCTACAATGAGCAGTTCTTC. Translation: CASSPVKSSYNEQFF.

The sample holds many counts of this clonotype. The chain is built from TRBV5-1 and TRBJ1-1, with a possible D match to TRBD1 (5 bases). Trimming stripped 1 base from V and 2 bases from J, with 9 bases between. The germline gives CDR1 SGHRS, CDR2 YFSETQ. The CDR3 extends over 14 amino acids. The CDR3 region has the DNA TGCGCCAGCAGCTTGCAAGGGACTAACACTGAAGCTTTCTTT. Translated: CASSLQGTNTEAFF.

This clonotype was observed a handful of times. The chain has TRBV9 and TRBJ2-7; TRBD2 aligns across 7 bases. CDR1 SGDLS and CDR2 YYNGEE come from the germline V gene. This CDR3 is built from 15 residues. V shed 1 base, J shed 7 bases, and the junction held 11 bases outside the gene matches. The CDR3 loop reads CASSVSPRDYGEQYF. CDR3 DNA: TGTGCCAGCAGCGTAAGCCCGCGGGACTACGGGGAGCAGTACTTC.

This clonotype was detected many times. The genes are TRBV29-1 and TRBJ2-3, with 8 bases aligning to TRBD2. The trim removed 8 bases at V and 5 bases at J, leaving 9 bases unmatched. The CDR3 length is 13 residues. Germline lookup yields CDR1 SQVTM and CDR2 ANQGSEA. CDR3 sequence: CSHWSGSGDTQYF. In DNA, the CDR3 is TGCAGCCACTGGAGCGGGAGTGGAGATACGCAGTATTTT.

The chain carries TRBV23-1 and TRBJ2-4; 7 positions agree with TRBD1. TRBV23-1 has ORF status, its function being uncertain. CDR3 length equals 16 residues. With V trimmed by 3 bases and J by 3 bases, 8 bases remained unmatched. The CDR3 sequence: CASSHTRDSGKNIQYF. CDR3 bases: TGCGCCAGCAGTCACACCCGGGACAGCGGCAAAAACATTCAGTACTTC.